The 18 T cell receptor beta chains below were found in one sample sequenced in a study of OX40 agonist ivuxolimab in advanced cancers. The table came from immunoSEQ multiplex PCR; TCRdb's copy has only in-frame clones and leaves some out. Of more than 60,000 clones in the sample, about 85% are singletons; the top ten hold 0.66%. The source was CD4+ or CD8+ T cells sorted from blood, collected in a trial of the OX40 agonist ivuxolimab. The receptors here all came from an adult with an advanced solid tumor such as melanoma, head and neck, liver or kidney cancer.

This rearrangement joins TRBV4-1 to TRBJ1-1; no clear D gene. Germline V gene lookup returns CDR1 MGHRA and CDR2 YSYEKL. The CDR3 loop spans 14 amino acids. The V and J ends lost 1 base and 3 bases respectively, with 9 bases between them. The CDR3 coding sequence is TGCGCCAGCAGCCAAGCCCAGAGGGACACTGAAGCTTTCTTT. Translated: CASSQAQRDTEAFF.

This clone was picked up a small number of times. The chain carries TRBV28 and TRBJ1-2, with D uncertain. The germline V gene has CDR1 MDHEN and CDR2 SYDVKM. This CDR3 has 10 amino acids. V lost 5 bases, J lost 6 bases, and 4 bases lay in between. The CDR3 protein is CASSRDGYTF. DNA for the CDR3: TGTGCCAGCAGTCGGGATGGCTACACCTTC.

This clone was observed a single time. The gene calls are TRBV19 and TRBJ1-3; possible D gene TRBD1, 5 bases. The germline V gene encodes CDR1 LNHDA and CDR2 SQIVND (reference sequence). V lost 11 bases and J 2 bases, leaving 19 bases between the germline ends. This CDR3 spans 15 amino acids. The CDR3 region has the DNA TGTGCCTCCGAGGGGACCCTGATAGCTGGAAACACCATATATTTT. Amino acid sequence: CASEGTLIAGNTIYF.

The V call is TRBV5-1, the J call TRBJ2-7, with a tentative D call TRBD1 (6 bases). This CDR3 is built from 14 residues. Germline V CDR1 and CDR2: SGHRS, YFSETQ. V lost 2 bases, J lost 7 bases, and 16 bases lay in between. The CDR3 nucleotides read TGCGCCAGCAGCTTAGTGGGGGCTATGAGGGAGCAGTACTTC. Translation: CASSLVGAMREQYF.

This chain links TRBV6-4 with TRBJ2-1; 10 positions agree with TRBD2. This CDR3 is 14 amino acids long. With V trimmed by 5 bases and J by 8 bases, 6 bases remained unmatched. Germline V gives CDR1 MRHNA, CDR2 SNTAGT. The CDR3: CASSPSGGADEQFF. In DNA form, the CDR3 reads TGTGCCAGCAGTCCCAGCGGGGGGGCAGATGAGCAGTTCTTC.

V and J are TRBV4-2 and TRBJ2-7; either TRBD1 or TRBD2 may fit D (6 bases each). The CDR3 is made up of 17 amino acids. Deletions cut 1 base from V and 2 bases from J, with 18 bases between. The germline gives CDR1 LGHNA, CDR2 YNFKEQ. The CDR3 sequence: CASSQGGRGGVPYEQYF. In DNA, the CDR3 is TGTGCCAGCAGCCAAGGGGGCAGGGGCGGGGTACCCTACGAGCAGTACTTC.

To note about this clone: The sample has other DNA sequences that encode this CDR3 too. The chain has TRBV5-4 and TRBJ1-2; D may be TRBD1 (6 bases). Trimming pared 5 bases from V and 8 bases from J, leaving 19 bases between. The CDR3 length is 14 residues. Germline V CDR1 and CDR2: SGHNT, YYREEE (reference sequence). CDR3 protein: CASSLSGTSGGYTF. CDR3 nucleotides: TGTGCCAGCAGTTTGTCAGGGACATCCGGCGGCTACACCTTC.

The V gene is TRBV11-2, the J gene TRBJ2-2, with D perhaps TRBD1 (5 bases). CDR1 and CDR2 from the germline V gene are SGHAT and FQNNGV. The length of the CDR3 is 15 residues. V was cut by 5 bases and J by 0 bases, with 10 bases left in between. CDR3 in amino acids: CASSPPGSNTGELFF. As DNA, the CDR3 is TGTGCCAGCAGCCCCCCAGGGTCGAACACCGGGGAGCTGTTTTTT.

This chain joins TRBV7-9 and TRBJ2-5, with D unclear. CDR1 is SEHNR and CDR2 is FQNEAQ in the germline V gene (reference sequence). V was pared by 3 bases and J by 1 base, with 9 bases between. The CDR3 totals 14 residues. CDR3 DNA sequence: TGTGCCAGCAGCTTTTATACTCCCCAAGAGACCCAGTACTTC. It specifies CASSFYTPQETQYF.

CDR3 DNA sequence: TGTGCCAGCTCACCGGTTGGCGGGATGAGCTCCTACGAGCAGTACTTC. This gives the protein CASSPVGGMSSYEQYF. This rearrangement joins TRBV18 to TRBJ2-7; D perhaps matches TRBD2 (6 bases). The CDR3 loop spans 16 amino acids. V was clipped by 3 bases and J by 0 bases, with 15 bases between them. Germline CDR1 KGHSH, CDR2 LQKENI.

J is TRBJ1-5 and V is TRBV10-3; 8 bases match TRBD1. The CDR3 length is 16 residues. The V and J ends lost 2 bases and 6 bases, in that order; junction bases with no gene match: 9. Looked up from germline, CDR1 is ENHRY and CDR2 is SYGVKD. CDR3 sequence reads: CAISEMWQGALQPQHF. CDR3 coding DNA: TGTGCCATCAGTGAGATGTGGCAGGGGGCACTTCAGCCCCAGCATTTT.

V and J are TRBV6-1 and TRBJ2-7; 9 bases are shared with TRBD1. V shed 1 base, J shed 1 base, and the junction held 5 bases outside the gene matches. The CDR3 is 16 amino acids. From germline, CDR1 is MNHNS and CDR2 SASEGT. The CDR3 bases are TGTGCCAGCAGTGAAGAGGACAGGGGTGGGTCCTACGAGCAGTACTTC. Amino acid sequence: CASSEEDRGGSYEQYF.

V is TRBV5-6 and J is TRBJ2-3, with TRBD1 identical over 9 bases. This CDR3 has 17 amino acids. The germline V gene encodes CDR1 SGHDT and CDR2 YYEEEE. V was pared by 3 bases and J by 2 bases, with 10 bases of the junction left unmatched. CDR3 protein: CASSSGPGQGSTDTQYF. The DNA for the CDR3 is TGTGCCAGCAGCTCAGGACCGGGACAGGGATCCACAGATACGCAGTATTTT.

This chain joins TRBV7-2 and TRBJ2-7, with a tentative D call TRBD1 (7 bases). Trimming took off 5 bases at V and 4 bases at J, with 15 bases between the two ends. Germline CDR1 and CDR2: SGHTA and FQGNSA. The CDR3 has 14 amino acids. CDR3 sequence (DNA): TGTGCCAGCAGCCCGAGACAGGGAGGATACGAGCAGTACTTC. Translating gives CASSPRQGGYEQYF.

The chain has TRBV7-9 and TRBJ2-7; weak D call: TRBD2 (6 bases). V was trimmed by 5 bases and J by 6 bases, leaving 14 bases between them. CDR3 size: 13 residues. CDR1 is SEHNR, CDR2 FQNEAQ, per germline (reference sequence). CDR3 protein: CASSQEGRGEQYF. Here the CDR3 DNA reads TGTGCCAGCAGCCAGGAGGGTCGGGGCGAGCAGTACTTC.

The chain recombines TRBV2 with TRBJ1-1, with D tentatively TRBD1 (6 bases). Trimming took 6 bases from V and 8 from J, leaving 13 bases between them. This CDR3 has 12 residues. Germline CDR1 SNHLY, CDR2 FYNNEI. CDR3 protein: CASSLQGAEAFF. The CDR3 DNA is TGTGCCAGCAGCTTACAGGGAGCCGAAGCTTTCTTT. Looking up the rest from reference TRBV2 and TRBJ1-1 gives the full variable domain: EPEVTQTPSHQVTQMGQEVILRCVPISNHLYFYWYRQILGQKVEFLVSFYNNEISEKSEIFDDQFSVERPDGSNFTLKIRSTKLEDSAMYFCASSLQGAEAFFGQGTRLTVV.

V and J are TRBV7-6 and TRBJ1-6; a possible D gene is TRBD1 (5 bases). V lost 4 bases and J lost 8, with 12 bases in between. The CDR3 covers 14 residues. Germline assignment: CDR1 SGHVS and CDR2 FNYEAQ. The DNA of the CDR3 is TGTGCCAGCAGCTCCGGGACCGATCATTCACCCCTCCACTTT. The encoded protein is CASSSGTDHSPLHF.

The rearrangement uses TRBV10-3 and TRBJ2-5; 12 bases agree with TRBD2. Germline V gives CDR1 ENHRY, CDR2 SYGVKD. CDR3 length: 16 residues. J was trimmed by 3 bases and V by 6 bases; bases with no gene match: 8. The CDR3 sequence is CAISPSSGGAEETQYF. Written as DNA, the CDR3 is TGTGCCATCAGCCCCTCTAGCGGGGGGGCGGAAGAGACCCAGTACTTC.